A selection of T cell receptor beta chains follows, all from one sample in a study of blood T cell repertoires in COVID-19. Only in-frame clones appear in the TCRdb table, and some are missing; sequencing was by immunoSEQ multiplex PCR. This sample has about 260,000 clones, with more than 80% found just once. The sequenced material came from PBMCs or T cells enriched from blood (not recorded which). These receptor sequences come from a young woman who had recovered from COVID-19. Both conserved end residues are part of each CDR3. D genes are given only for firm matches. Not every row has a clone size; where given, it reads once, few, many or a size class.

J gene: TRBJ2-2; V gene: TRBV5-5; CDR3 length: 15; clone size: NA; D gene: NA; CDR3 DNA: TGTGCCAGCAGCTTGGAGGCCAGGATGAACGGGGAGCTGTTTTTT; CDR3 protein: CASSLEARMNGELFF
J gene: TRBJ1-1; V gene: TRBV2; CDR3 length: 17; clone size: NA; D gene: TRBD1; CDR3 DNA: TGTGCCAGCAGCCATTCAGGGACAGGGCGCCGGAACACTGAAGCTTTCTTT; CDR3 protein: CASSHSGTGRRNTEAFF
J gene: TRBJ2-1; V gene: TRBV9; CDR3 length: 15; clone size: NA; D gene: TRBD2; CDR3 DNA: TGTGCCAGCAGAACTAGCGGGGGGGCCGGTGGAGAGCAGTTCTTC; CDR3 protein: CASRTSGGAGGEQFF
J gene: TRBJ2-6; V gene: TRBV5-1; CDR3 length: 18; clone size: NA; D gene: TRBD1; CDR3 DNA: TGCGCCAGCAGCTTTAGGGACAGCGCGAACTCTGGGGCCAACGTCCTGACTTTC; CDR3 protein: CASSFRDSANSGANVLTF
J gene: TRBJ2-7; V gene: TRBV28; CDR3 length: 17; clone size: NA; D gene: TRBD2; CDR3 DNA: TGTGCCAGCAGCCCCGGGACTAGCGGGGGGGCTGTCTACGAGCAGTACTTC; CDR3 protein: CASSPGTSGGAVYEQYF
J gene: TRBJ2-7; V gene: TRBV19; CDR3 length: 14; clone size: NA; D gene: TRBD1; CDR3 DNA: TGTGCCAGTAGTGGAGACAGGGGATTCTACGAGCAGTACTTC; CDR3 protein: CASSGDRGFYEQYF
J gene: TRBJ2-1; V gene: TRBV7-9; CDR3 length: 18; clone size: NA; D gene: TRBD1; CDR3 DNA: TGTGCCAGCAGGTCCGGGACAGGGGGCCTCCTGAAAACCAATGAGCAGTTCTTC; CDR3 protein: CASRSGTGGLLKTNEQFF
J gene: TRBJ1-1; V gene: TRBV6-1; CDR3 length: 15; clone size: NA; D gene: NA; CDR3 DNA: TGTGCCAGCAGTGAGGGGGCGAGGCTGAACACTGAAGCTTTCTTT; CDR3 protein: CASSEGARLNTEAFF
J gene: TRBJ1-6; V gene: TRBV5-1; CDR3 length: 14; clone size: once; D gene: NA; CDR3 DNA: TGCGCCAGCAGCCGAGACAGGAATAATTCACCCCTCCACTTT; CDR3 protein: CASSRDRNNSPLHF
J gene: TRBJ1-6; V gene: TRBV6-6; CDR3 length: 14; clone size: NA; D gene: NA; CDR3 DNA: TGTGCTGCGAAGCCGGGCTCCTATAATTCACCCCTCCACTTT; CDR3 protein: CAAKPGSYNSPLHF
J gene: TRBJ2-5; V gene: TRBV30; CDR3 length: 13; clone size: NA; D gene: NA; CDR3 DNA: TGTGCCTGGATCGGAGGGGTAGGAGAGACCCAGTACTTC; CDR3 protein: CAWIGGVGETQYF
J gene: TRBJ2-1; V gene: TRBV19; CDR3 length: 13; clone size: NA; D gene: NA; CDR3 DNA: TGTGCCAGTAGTATAGGTCGAGGGAATGAGCAGTTCTTC; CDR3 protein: CASSIGRGNEQFF
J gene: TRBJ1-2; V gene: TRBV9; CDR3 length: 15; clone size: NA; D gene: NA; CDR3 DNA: TGTGCCAGCAGCGATCTGAACCCGGGGAGGGATGGCTACACCTTC; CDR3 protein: CASSDLNPGRDGYTF
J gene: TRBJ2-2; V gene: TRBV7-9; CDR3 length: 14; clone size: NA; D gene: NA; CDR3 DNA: TGTGCCAGCAGCTTAAGACAGGACACCGGGGAGCTGTTTTTT; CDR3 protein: CASSLRQDTGELFF
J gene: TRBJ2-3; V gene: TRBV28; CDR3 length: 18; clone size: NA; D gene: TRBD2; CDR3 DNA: TGTGCCAGCAGTCCTCGACTAGCGGGGGGGTCTAACACAGATACGCAGTATTTT; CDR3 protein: CASSPRLAGGSNTDTQYF
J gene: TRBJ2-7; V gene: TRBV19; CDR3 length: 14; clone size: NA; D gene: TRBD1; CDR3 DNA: TGTGCCAGTAGCCCCGGGACAGGGACCTACGAGCAGTACTTC; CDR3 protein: CASSPGTGTYEQYF
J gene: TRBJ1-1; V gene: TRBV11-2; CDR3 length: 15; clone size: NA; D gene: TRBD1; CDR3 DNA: TGTGCCAGCAGCTTCGCCGGGACAGGGGGCACTGAAGCTTTCTTT; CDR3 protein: CASSFAGTGGTEAFF
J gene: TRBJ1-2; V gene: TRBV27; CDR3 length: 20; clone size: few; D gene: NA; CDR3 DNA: TGTGCCAGCAGTCCAGGTGGGGCGACCCAAACCGTCTGGGATATTCTCGGCTACACCTTC; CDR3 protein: CASSPGGATQTVWDILGYTF
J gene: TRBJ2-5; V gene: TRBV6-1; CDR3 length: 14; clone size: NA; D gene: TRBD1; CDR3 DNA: TGTGCCAGCAGTGAAGGGGACAGGGCCCGGGACCAGTACTTC; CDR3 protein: CASSEGDRARDQYF
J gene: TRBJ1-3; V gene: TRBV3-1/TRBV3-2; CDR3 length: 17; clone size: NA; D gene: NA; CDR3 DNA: TGTGCCAGCAGCCAAGTGGGCGGGGCGGGTGCTGGAAACACCATATATTTT; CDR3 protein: CASSQVGGAGAGNTIYF
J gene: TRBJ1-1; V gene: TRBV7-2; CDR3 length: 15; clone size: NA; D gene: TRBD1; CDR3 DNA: TGTGCCAGCAGCTTACAGACAGGGGTGGGCACTGAAGCTTTCTTT; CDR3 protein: CASSLQTGVGTEAFF
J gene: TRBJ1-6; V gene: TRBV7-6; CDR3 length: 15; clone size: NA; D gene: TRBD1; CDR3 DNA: TGTGCCAGCAGCGGCGCCGACAGGGGCGGTTCACCCCTCCACTTT; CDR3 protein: CASSGADRGGSPLHF
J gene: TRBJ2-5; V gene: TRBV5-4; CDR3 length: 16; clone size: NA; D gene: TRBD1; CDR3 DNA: TGTGCCAGCAGCTTAAGACAGGGCGTGGTGGTGGAGACCCAGTACTTC; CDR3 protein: CASSLRQGVVVETQYF
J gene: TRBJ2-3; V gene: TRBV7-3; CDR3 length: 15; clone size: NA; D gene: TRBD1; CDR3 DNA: TGTGCCAGCAGCCTGGGACAGGGGCGCACAGATACGCAGTATTTT; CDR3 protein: CASSLGQGRTDTQYF
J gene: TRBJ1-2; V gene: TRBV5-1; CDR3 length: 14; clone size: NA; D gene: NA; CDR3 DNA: TGCGCCAGCAGCTTAGACAGAACCAACTATGGCTACACCTTC; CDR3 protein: CASSLDRTNYGYTF
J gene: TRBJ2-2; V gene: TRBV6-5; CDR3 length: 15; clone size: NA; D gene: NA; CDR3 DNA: TGTGCCAGCACGGTCGGGGGGCGGAACACCGGGGAGCTGTTTTTT; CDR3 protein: CASTVGGRNTGELFF
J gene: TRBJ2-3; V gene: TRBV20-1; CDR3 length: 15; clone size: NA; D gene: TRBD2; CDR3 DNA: TGCAGTGCTAGTTGGGCTAGCGGGTGGGGAGATACGCAGTATTTT; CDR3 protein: CSASWASGWGDTQYF
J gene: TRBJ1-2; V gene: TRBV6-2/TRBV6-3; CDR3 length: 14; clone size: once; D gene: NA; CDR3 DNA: TGTGCCAGCAGTTACTCTCCCCTTAACTATGGCTACACCTTC; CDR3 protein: CASSYSPLNYGYTF
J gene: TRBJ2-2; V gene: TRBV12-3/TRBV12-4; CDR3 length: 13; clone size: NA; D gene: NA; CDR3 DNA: TGTGCCAGCAGCCCGAACAGTGGCGGGGAGCTGTTTTTT; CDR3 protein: CASSPNSGGELFF
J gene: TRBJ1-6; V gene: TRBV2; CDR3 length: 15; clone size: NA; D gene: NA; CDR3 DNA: TGTGCCAGCAGTGTGACGGAGGAGTCAATTTCACCCCTCCACTTT; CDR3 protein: CASSVTEESISPLHF
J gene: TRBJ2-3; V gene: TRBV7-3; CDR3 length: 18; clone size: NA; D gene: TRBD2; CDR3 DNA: TGTGCCAGCAGTCCCGGACTAGCGGGGTTTCCTAGCACAGATACGCAGTATTTT; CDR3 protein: CASSPGLAGFPSTDTQYF
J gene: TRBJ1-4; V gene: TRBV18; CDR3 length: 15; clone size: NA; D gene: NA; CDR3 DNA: TGTGCCAGCTCGCTTACCGGGGGAACTAATGAAAAACTGTTTTTT; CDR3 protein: CASSLTGGTNEKLFF